This T cell receptor (beta chain) was sequenced during a study of CXCR3-negative and CXCR3-positive naive CD8 T cells. Of note for this clonotype: The target antigen is unknown.

General study results and limits: TRB CDR3s were more hydrophobic in CXCR3-positive than in CXCR3-negative naive cells. Diversity was high in both naive subsets and much lower in memory cells. CXCR3-negative and CXCR3-positive naive cells shared comparable TRBV-TRBJ usage, but memory cells did not.

The authors made the TRB cDNA libraries by 5' RACE using UMI labels. For each CDR3 protein, TCRdb gives one entry from its re-call of the 5' RACE reads, without DNA. Here the sample table reports 120,000 to 150,000 distinct CDR3 sequences. Per germline, CDR1 SGHNT and CDR2 YYREEE (reference sequence). CDR3 size: 13 residues. V and J are TRBV5-4 and TRBJ2-7; TCRdb's D call, TRBD2, is unchecked because there is no DNA. The sequence was collected from a human donor in good health. Some clones in this sample may be carry-over from other donors' samples. Input material: naive CXCR3+ CD8+ T cells from blood. Subset here: CD45RO-CCR7+CD27+CD95- naive CD8+ T cells expressing CXCR3 (TNR3+). The CDR3 loop is CASHEGPTYEQYF.